Each of the 17 T cell receptor beta chains below was sequenced from the same sample in a study of patients and donors after allogeneic stem cell transplantation (dated by TCRdb to between 2020 and 2021). Library preparation was by RT-PCR. Reads for this sample came from a NextSeq 550. Clones were called with MiXCR by TCRdb after fastp trimmed the public reads at Q25, and only in-frame beta chains were retained. Rows matching on CDR3 protein sequence are summarized as one entry with the most common DNA and genes. Recorded for this sample are roughly 880,000 distinct CDR3 sequences; about 20% of them occurred a single time. The top ten hold around 5.5% of the sample. The specimen sequenced was blood, either unsorted or a sorted T cell fraction (not recorded which). The source is a human donor who was either an allogeneic HSCT recipient or a stem cell or donor lymphocyte infusion donor (not recorded which). It is not recorded whose cells these are; they may come from a transplant donor.

This clonotype was observed a few times. The V gene is TRBV11-1, the J gene TRBJ2-5, with D possibly being TRBD1 or TRBD2 (5 bases each). V was trimmed by 6 bases and J by 2 bases, leaving 16 bases between them. Germline values: CDR1 SGHAT, CDR2 FQDESV (reference sequence). The CDR3 has 15 residues. CDR3 sequence reads: CASRHRGTPQETQYF. The CDR3 DNA follows: TGTGCCAGCAGACATCGAGGGACGCCACAAGAGACCCAGTACTTC. The whole variable domain, filled in from reference TRBV11-1 and TRBJ2-5, reads EAEVAQSPRYKITEKSQAVAFWCDPISGHATLYWYRQILGQGPELLVQFQDESVVDDSQLPKDRFSAERLKGVDSTLKIQPAELGDSAMYLCASRHRGTPQETQYFGPGTRLLVL.

A few counts support this clonotype. The chain is built from TRBV29-1 and TRBJ2-1; no definite D call. The V end lost 8 bases, the J end lost 9 bases, and 14 bases lay between the germline ends. This CDR3 spans 11 amino acids. CDR1 SQVTM and CDR2 ANQGSEA come from the germline V gene. The CDR3 DNA is TGCAGCTTAATAATTGTAGGTGAGCAGTTCTTC. Translation gives CSLIIVGEQFF.

This sequence joins TRBV6-2 or TRBV6-3 and TRBJ1-2; 8 nucleotides align to TRBD1. Germline CDR1 MNHEY, CDR2 SVGEGT. This CDR3 has 12 residues. The J segment lost 7 bases and the V segment lost 6 bases, leaving 4 bases of the junction unmatched. The CDR3 bases are TGTGCCAGCAGACGACAGGGGTCTGGCTACACCTTC. Amino acids: CASRRQGSGYTF.

This clonotype was seen only a few times. The CDR3: CSAIISGRADDTQYF. CDR3 coding DNA: TGCAGTGCTATAATTAGCGGGAGGGCCGACGATACGCAGTATTTT. The chain employs TRBV20-1 and TRBJ2-3, with 11 bases that match TRBD2. Germline CDR1 reads DFQATT; CDR2 reads SNEGSKA (reference sequence). V lost 4 bases and J lost 6; bases outside the gene matches: 9. The CDR3 length is 15 residues.

The table lists this clonotype with a few counts. This rearrangement joins TRBV20-1 to TRBJ1-1, with no clear D. Germline values: CDR1 DFQATT, CDR2 SNEGSKA (reference sequence). V lost 1 base and J lost 6, with 6 bases in between. This CDR3 has 11 residues. DNA of the CDR3: TGCAGTGCTAGAGTCACAGCTGAAGCTTTCTTT. Residues: CSARVTAEAFF.

The CDR3 DNA reads TGTGCCAGCAGCCTCAGCCGGAGGGGGTTCACAGATACGCAGTATTTT. As protein: CASSLSRRGFTDTQYF. This rearrangement joins TRBV7-2 to TRBJ2-3, with D perhaps assigned TRBD1 or TRBD2 (6 bases each). Germline-derived CDR1 and CDR2 are SGHTA and FQGNSA. The CDR3 is 16 amino acids. The ends were cut back, 5 bases at V and 2 bases at J, with 17 bases in the middle.

This clonotype was found many times. The CDR3 reads CSARSRTTTGELFF. CDR3 in DNA: TGCAGTGCTAGATCTAGGACCACCACCGGGGAGCTGTTTTTT. The chain carries TRBV20-1 and TRBJ2-2; D is unclear. Germline CDR1 and CDR2: DFQATT and SNEGSKA (reference sequence). The CDR3 contains 14 residues. With 2 bases removed from V and 4 bases from J, the gap between germline ends came to 11 bases.

This clonotype came up many times. The chain uses TRBV29-1 and TRBJ2-7; 7 bases fit TRBD2. Germline CDR1 and CDR2: SQVTM and ANQGSEA. Unmatched junction bases numbered 8, after V lost 6 bases and J lost 3 bases. The CDR3 is made up of 13 amino acids. This chain's CDR3 is CSVQRDIRYEQYF. The CDR3 nucleotides are TGCAGCGTCCAGCGGGATATCCGCTACGAGCAGTACTTC.

This clonotype appeared a few times. The CDR3 DNA follows: TGTGCCAGCAGTTGGGACGGCACCGGGGAGCTGTTTTTT. Translating gives CASSWDGTGELFF. This chain connects TRBV27 to TRBJ2-2; D may be TRBD1 or TRBD2 (5 bases each). V lost 4 bases to trimming and J lost 4 bases, with 7 bases between them. The CDR3 has 13 residues. From germline, CDR1 is MNHEY and CDR2 SMNVEV (reference sequence).

In nucleotides, the CDR3 is TGTGCCACCAGTGATTCGATCAGGGGTGAGACCCAGTACTTC. Amino acid sequence: CATSDSIRGETQYF. This chain connects TRBV24-1 to TRBJ2-5, with D possibly being TRBD1 (6 bases). With 2 bases removed from V and 5 bases from J, the gap between germline ends came to 11 bases. Germline V gives CDR1 KGHDR, CDR2 SFDVKD. CDR3 size: 14 residues.

The chain has TRBV25-1 and TRBJ2-3; D uncertain. Deletions cut 4 bases from V and 2 bases from J, with 7 bases between. The CDR3 covers 13 residues. Germline V gives CDR1 MGHDK, CDR2 SYGVNS. The CDR3, as DNA: TGTGCCAGCAGTGGCATAATCACAGATACGCAGTATTTT. It specifies CASSGIITDTQYF.

The chain carries TRBV20-1 and TRBJ2-5; D call uncertain. This CDR3 spans 13 amino acids. Deletions cut 6 bases from V and 5 bases from J, with 16 bases between. The germline V gene has CDR1 DFQATT and CDR2 SNEGSKA (reference sequence). The CDR3 reads CSARPDRLETQYF. The CDR3 DNA reads TGCAGTGCCCGTCCGGACCGGCTGGAGACCCAGTACTTC.

The chain links TRBV20-1 to TRBJ2-1; 9 nucleotides agree with TRBD2. Losses at the gene ends were 6 bases for V and 7 bases for J; bases not matched to a gene: 10. CDR1 DFQATT and CDR2 SNEGSKA come from the germline V gene (reference sequence). The CDR3 is 14 amino acids. This CDR3 reads CSAERLAVMNEQFF. The CDR3 bases are TGCAGTGCCGAAAGACTAGCGGTAATGAATGAGCAGTTCTTC.

The chain joins TRBV15 to TRBJ2-1; D is unresolved. The V gene lost 1 base and the J gene lost 3 bases, with 7 bases spanning the gap. Germline V gene sequence: CDR1 LNHNV, CDR2 YYDKDF (reference sequence). The CDR3 loop spans 14 amino acids. CDR3: CATSRVYFYNEQFF. The CDR3 nucleotides read TGTGCCACCAGCAGAGTTTACTTCTACAATGAGCAGTTCTTC.

V is TRBV27 and J is TRBJ1-1; D is uncertain. Germline values: CDR1 MNHEY, CDR2 SMNVEV (reference sequence). V lost 0 bases and J lost 0, with 8 bases in between. The CDR3 loop spans 15 amino acids. In nucleotides, the CDR3 is TGTGCCAGCAGTTTATCGCCGGCTATGAACACTGAAGCTTTCTTT. Its translation: CASSLSPAMNTEAFF.

The chain uses TRBV27 and TRBJ2-7, with D perhaps matching TRBD1 or TRBD2 (5 bases each). The germline CDR1 and CDR2 sequences are MNHEY and SMNVEV (reference sequence). The CDR3 is made up of 11 amino acids. The germline V and J ends were trimmed by 8 bases and 4 bases, with 9 bases remaining between them. CDR3 loop: CASGTDYEQYF. In DNA form, the CDR3 reads TGTGCCAGCGGGACGGATTACGAGCAGTACTTC.

The V and J genes are TRBV12-3 or TRBV12-4 and TRBJ2-5, with 11 bases aligning to TRBD1. The ends lost 3 bases at V and 2 bases at J; junction bases unmatched: 8. The CDR3 sequence is 17 residues long. Written as DNA, the CDR3 is TGTGCCAGCAGTTTGTATAAGGGACAGGGGGTTCAAGAGACCCAGTACTTC. Translating it yields CASSLYKGQGVQETQYF.